Listed below are T cell receptor beta chains from one sample, sequenced in a study of cytomegalovirus exposure and HLA in healthy donors. Using immunoSEQ multiplex PCR, the repertoire was profiled, and TCRdb retains in-frame clones only, with some absent. The sample contains about 200,000 clones, 82% of which appear only once. Sequencing used PBMCs. Source of these receptors: a woman aged 45 to 65 in good health and CMV-seropositive. Both conserved end residues are part of each CDR3. D genes are given only for firm matches. The size field is filled for only some rows; it gives once, few, many or a size class.

v_call,d_call,clone_size,j_call,cdr3_nt,cdr3_aa
TRBV6-1,TRBD1,.,TRBJ1-2,TGTGCCAGCAGTGACAGGGGACAGGGTCCCTACACCTTC,CASSDRGQGPYTF
TRBV6-6,TRBD1,.,TRBJ2-1,TGTGCCAGCAGACAGGGGGTAAAAAACAATGAGCAGTTCTTC,CASRQGVKNNEQFF
TRBV19,TRBD1,.,TRBJ2-4,TGTGCCAGTAGTCCCGGACAGGGCCAAAACATTCAGTACTTC,CASSPGQGQNIQYF
TRBV28,TRBD1,.,TRBJ1-6,TGTGCCAGCACGACAGGGGGCGGGGGATATAATTCACCCCTCCACTTT,CASTTGGGGYNSPLHF
TRBV5-6,.,.,TRBJ1-1,TGTGCCAGCAGCCAAAACACTGAAGCTTTCTTT,CASSQNTEAFF
TRBV5-1,.,.,TRBJ2-2,TGCGCCAGCAGCTTGGGAGGAGCCGAGAACACCGGGGAGCTGTTTTTT,CASSLGGAENTGELFF
TRBV19,TRBD1,.,TRBJ2-7,TGTGCCAGTAGTACTCTCCAGGGGACAGTTTATTATTCCTACGAGCAGTACTTC,CASSTLQGTVYYSYEQYF
TRBV9,TRBD1,.,TRBJ2-2,TGTGCCAGCAGCCGACAGGGGGCGGGAGTAGGCACCGGGGAGCTGTTTTTT,CASSRQGAGVGTGELFF
TRBV10-3,.,.,TRBJ2-1,TGTGCCAGCGGGGGAGGGGGTTGGTACAATGAGCAGTTCTTC,CASGGGGWYNEQFF
TRBV11-2,.,few,TRBJ1-1,TGTGCCAGCAGCCACCCCCCAGAGGATATGAACACTGAAGCTTTCTTT,CASSHPPEDMNTEAFF
TRBV7-2,.,.,TRBJ1-1,TGTGCCAGCAGCCCTAGATTGGACACTGAAGCTTTCTTT,CASSPRLDTEAFF
TRBV9,.,.,TRBJ2-5,TGTGCCAGCAGCGTAGGAGGGATGCAAGAGACCCAGTACTTC,CASSVGGMQETQYF
TRBV15,.,.,TRBJ1-1,TGTGCCACCAGCAGAGTAGATGAGAACACTGAAGCTTTCTTT,CATSRVDENTEAFF
TRBV5-4,.,.,TRBJ2-5,TGTGCCAGCAGCCCGATTGGCGGGGAGACCCAGTACTTC,CASSPIGGETQYF
TRBV29-1,.,few,TRBJ1-3,TGCAGCGTTTGGGGGGGCAAAGGAAACACCATATATTTT,CSVWGGKGNTIYF
TRBV6-5,.,few,TRBJ1-1,TGTGCCAGCAGTGAAGCGGAGACTGAAGCTTTCTTT,CASSEAETEAFF
TRBV19,.,.,TRBJ1-1,TGTGCCAGTAGAGCGGGGTATAACACTGAAGCTTTCTTT,CASRAGYNTEAFF
TRBV2,TRBD1,.,TRBJ1-2,TGTGCCAGCAGTTCCCCAGGGGGTGTAAACTATGGCTACACCTTC,CASSSPGGVNYGYTF
TRBV30,TRBD1,.,TRBJ2-7,TGTGCCTGGAGTCCAATGGGACAGGTAGTCGAGCAGTACTTC,CAWSPMGQVVEQYF
TRBV20-1,.,.,TRBJ1-2,TGCAGTGCTAGGGGACACGGGGCCTTC,CSARGHGAF
TRBV7-8,TRBD1,.,TRBJ1-4,TGTGCCAGCAGCCCCATGGGCAGGGGGCTTAATGAAAAACTGTTTTTT,CASSPMGRGLNEKLFF
TRBV30,.,few,TRBJ2-3,TGTGCCGTGAGTTGGTATGGTTCAGATACGCAGTATTTT,CAVSWYGSDTQYF
TRBV5-1,.,.,TRBJ2-7,TGCGCCAGCAGCTTGGGGGCCTCCGAGCAGTACTTC,CASSLGASEQYF
TRBV28,TRBD1,.,TRBJ2-5,TGTGCCAGCAGTTCTTCAGGGGGCGGGGAGACCCAGTACTTC,CASSSSGGGETQYF
TRBV10-3,TRBD1,.,TRBJ1-5,TGTGCCATTACAGGGGACCGTAATCAGCCCCAGCATTTT,CAITGDRNQPQHF
TRBV28,TRBD1,.,TRBJ2-7,TGTGCCAGCAGTCCAACGACAGGGGCTCTTATGGAGCAGTACTTC,CASSPTTGALMEQYF
TRBV19,.,.,TRBJ2-1,TGTGCCAGTAGTATGAGTTTCTACAATGAGCAGTTCTTC,CASSMSFYNEQFF
TRBV19,.,.,TRBJ1-5,TGTGCCAGTAATCTGGGGAGTCTACGGGGTCAGCCCCAGCATTTT,CASNLGSLRGQPQHF
TRBV27,TRBD2,.,TRBJ2-2,TGTGCCAGCAGTTTTAGGGCCCTAGCGGGAGGGCATCGGGTGAGCGGGGAGCTGTTTTTT,CASSFRALAGGHRVSGELFF
TRBV4-3,.,.,TRBJ1-2,TGCGCCAGCAGCCAAGATGCCGGGAACCCTTATGGCTACACCTTC,CASSQDAGNPYGYTF
TRBV11-3,TRBD1,.,TRBJ2-5,TGTGCCAGCAGCTCCGGGACAGGCGATCAAGAGACCCAGTACTTC,CASSSGTGDQETQYF
TRBV7-2,TRBD2,.,TRBJ2-2,TGTGCCAGCAGCTTCCCTAGCGGGGCCGTAACCGGGGAGCTGTTTTTT,CASSFPSGAVTGELFF
TRBV15,.,once,TRBJ2-4,TGTGCCACCAGCAGACCCCCGGCAGGGGCAATGGGCAAAAACATTCAGTACTTC,CATSRPPAGAMGKNIQYF
TRBV15,.,.,TRBJ2-5,TGTGCCGTCAGGGCTACAGGTACGGAGACCCAGTACTTC,CAVRATGTETQYF
TRBV6-1,.,.,TRBJ2-3,TGTGCCAGCAGTGGGAGTAGCGACACAGATACGCAGTATTTT,CASSGSSDTDTQYF
TRBV5-1,.,.,TRBJ2-7,TGCGCCAGCAGCTTGGAGGGAGAGGGCTACGAGCAGTACTTC,CASSLEGEGYEQYF
TRBV5-4,TRBD1,few,TRBJ2-5,TGTGCCAGCAGGGACGGACAGGGGTCGGGGACCCAGTACTTC,CASRDGQGSGTQYF
TRBV4-2,TRBD1,.,TRBJ2-7,TGTGCCAGCAGCCAAGGACAGGGGGCGTCGGTGCAGTACTTC,CASSQGQGASVQYF
TRBV9,TRBD2,.,TRBJ2-3,TGTGCCAGCTCCGGGGGTAGCGGGGGGGCTGCAGATACGCAGTATTTT,CASSGGSGGAADTQYF
TRBV27,TRBD1,.,TRBJ1-2,TGTGCCAGCAACGACAGGGCGGTCTATGGCTACACCTTC,CASNDRAVYGYTF
TRBV28,TRBD2,.,TRBJ2-3,TGTGCCAGCAGTTTTATCCCCTTCGGACTAGCGGGGGGGCCAGATACGCAGTATTTT,CASSFIPFGLAGGPDTQYF
TRBV5-1,.,.,TRBJ2-7,TGCGCCAGCAGCCTACCGACAGACGAGCAGTACTTC,CASSLPTDEQYF
TRBV5-4,.,.,TRBJ1-1,TGTGCCAGCAGCCTGGGATTGGGGGGGACTGAAGCTTTCTTT,CASSLGLGGTEAFF
TRBV5-1,.,.,TRBJ1-2,TGCGCCAGCAGCTTGTTTGACAGCAGTGGCTACACCTTC,CASSLFDSSGYTF
TRBV10-3,TRBD2,.,TRBJ2-2,TGTGCCATCGGATCGGGACTAGCGGGGGGTGTCACCGGGGAGCTGTTTTTT,CAIGSGLAGGVTGELFF
TRBV9,.,.,TRBJ2-2,TGTGCCAGCAGCGTAGCTTCAGGGAACACCGGGGAGCTGTTTTTT,CASSVASGNTGELFF